The subject of this entry is one TCR beta chain. Original methodology: It was from reference gene primer amplification that nucleated cell counts were estimated. Libraries were prepared by immunoSEQ multiplex PCR; TCRdb keeps only in-frame clonotypes and omits some of them. V, J and clone size reflect that table, while D and trimming were determined from the DNA. Of a few hundred thousand clones listed, about 85% are singletons. These data come from a study of blood T cell repertoires in COVID-19. Looking at the study overall: The study drew acute and convalescent COVID-19 samples from the United States, Italy and Spain.

The CDR3 contains 13 residues. The germline V gene encodes CDR1 ENHRY and CDR2 SYGVKD. V was trimmed by 11 bases and J by 6 bases, leaving 20 bases between them. This sequence joins TRBV10-3 and TRBJ2-7, with a tentative D call TRBD1 (5 bases). The source material was peripheral blood. This receptor was taken from a man in his forties with acute or convalescent COVID-19. The CDR3: CAESESREGEQYF. CDR3 in DNA: TGTGCCGAATCGGAGAGCAGGGAAGGCGAGCAGTACTTC.